These 21 T cell receptor beta chains share one sample of origin, sequenced in a study of blood T cell repertoires in COVID-19. TCRdb's table, derived via immunoSEQ multiplex PCR, lists solely in-frame clones and lacks some. The sample has approximately 150,000 clones, roughly 84% seen once. Sequenced sample: peripheral blood. These receptors were obtained from a human donor in a cohort sampled during active COVID-19.

V usage is TRBV30 and J usage is TRBJ1-5; D is perhaps TRBD1 (5 bases). CDR3 size: 17 residues. Trimming left V 0 bases short and J 0 bases short, with 15 bases between. The V gene's germline CDR1 is GTSNPN and CDR2 SVGIG (reference sequence). CDR3 sequence: CAWSVVGPDYSNQPQHF. The CDR3 DNA sequence: TGTGCCTGGAGTGTTGTGGGACCGGACTATAGCAATCAGCCCCAGCATTTT. The full variable domain, rest sourced from reference TRBV30 and TRBJ1-5, is SQTIHQWPATLVQPVGSPLSLECTVEGTSNPNLYWYRQAAGRGLQLLFYSVGIGQISSEVPQNLSASRPQDRQFILSSKKLLLSDSGFYLCAWSVVGPDYSNQPQHFGDGTRLSIL.

This chain joins TRBV6-6 and TRBJ2-7; TRBD2 matches at 9 bases. The V and J ends lost 5 bases and 10 bases, in that order; junction bases with no gene match: 12. CDR3 length: 14 residues. In germline, CDR1 is MNHNY, CDR2 SVGAGI (reference sequence). The CDR3 region has the DNA TGTGCCAGCAGTCCACAAGTAGCGGGAGCCCGACAGTACGTC. Protein sequence: CASSPQVAGARQYV.

This clone occurred a few times. V and J are TRBV5-1 and TRBJ1-4; 9 bases fit TRBD1. V lost 3 bases, J lost 6 bases, and 9 bases stayed unmatched. In germline, CDR1 is SGHRS, CDR2 YFSETQ. The CDR3 is 16 amino acids. CDR3 nucleotides: TGCGCCAGCAGCTCAACAGGGGGCAGATTGGATGAAAAACTGTTTTTT. This sequence encodes CASSSTGGRLDEKLFF. Full variable domain (missing parts from reference TRBV5-1 and TRBJ1-4): KAGVTQTPRYLIKTRGQQVTLSCSPISGHRSVSWYQQTPGQGLQFLFEYFSETQRNKGNFPGRFSGRQFSNSRSEMNVSTLELGDSALYLCASSSTGGRLDEKLFFGSGTQLSVL.

The J gene is TRBJ2-5, the V gene TRBV4-2; 13 positions match TRBD2. This CDR3 is 17 amino acids long. With V trimmed by 2 bases and J by 0 bases, 3 bases remained unmatched. Germline V gives CDR1 LGHNA, CDR2 YNFKEQ. The CDR3 protein is CASSQTSGGVNQETQYF. DNA for the CDR3: TGTGCCAGCAGCCAAACTAGCGGGGGGGTAAACCAAGAGACCCAGTACTTC.

The J gene is TRBJ1-2, the V gene TRBV20-1; 7 bases match TRBD1. V gave up 3 bases and J gave up 4 bases; unmatched junction bases: 11. Germline V CDR1 and CDR2: DFQATT, SNEGSKA (reference sequence). The length of the CDR3 is 15 residues. The CDR3 loop is CSASPGQGVAYGYTF. For the CDR3, the DNA is TGCAGTGCTAGTCCCGGGCAGGGGGTGGCCTATGGCTACACCTTC.

The chain couples TRBV6-1 to TRBJ1-2, with a possible D match to TRBD1 (5 bases). Germline CDR1 MNHNS, CDR2 SASEGT. The V and J ends lost 0 bases and 6 bases respectively, with 17 bases between them. The CDR3 consists of 16 residues. CDR3 coding DNA: TGTGCCAGCAGTGAAGCGCGCAGGGCCAGAGTGGATGGCTACACCTTC. Its protein is CASSEARRARVDGYTF.

This chain connects TRBV6-5 to TRBJ1-6; maybe TRBD1 (5 bases). The germline CDR1 and CDR2 sequences are MNHEY and SVGAGI. Trimming pared 2 bases from V and 4 bases from J, leaving 12 bases between. This CDR3 region has 16 residues. The DNA of the CDR3 is TGTGCCAGCAGTTACGGGGCAGGGACTTATAATTCACCCCTCCACTTT. Its translation: CASSYGAGTYNSPLHF.

This clone was picked up a small number of times. The chain carries TRBV24-1 and TRBJ2-1; TRBD2 agrees at 12 bases. Trimming at V came to 6 bases and at J to 0 bases, leaving 2 bases not matched to a gene. The CDR3 is 16 amino acids. Germline V lookup: CDR1 KGHDR, CDR2 SFDVKD. The DNA for the CDR3 is TGTGCCACCAGTCTAGCGGGGGGGAGCTCCTACAATGAGCAGTTCTTC. Translating it yields CATSLAGGSSYNEQFF.

The chain couples TRBV7-9 to TRBJ1-4; the match to TRBD1 covers 7 bases. CDR1 is SEHNR and CDR2 is FQNEAQ in the germline V gene (reference sequence). The CDR3 is 15 residues long. Losses at the gene ends were 1 base for V and 7 bases for J; bases not matched to a gene: 6. The DNA for the CDR3 is TGTGCCAGCAGCTTAGAACAGGGGTCGCGTGAAAAACTGTTTTTT. Its protein is CASSLEQGSREKLFF.

The V call is TRBV25-1, the J call TRBJ2-5, with D maybe TRBD2 (6 bases). The CDR3 runs 13 residues. The V gene's germline CDR1 is MGHDK and CDR2 SYGVNS. Trimming removed 8 bases from V and 4 bases from J, with 14 bases in between. The DNA for the CDR3 is TGTGCCAGCTCCGAAAGGGGAGGAGAGACCCAGTACTTC. Amino acids: CASSERGGETQYF.

The rearrangement uses TRBV19 and TRBJ2-7, with D maybe TRBD1 (6 bases). The V end was cut by 4 bases, the J end by 3 bases, with 13 bases between. The length of the CDR3 is 14 residues. Germline V gives CDR1 LNHDA, CDR2 SQIVND (reference sequence). The CDR3 loop reads CASSKQGQGYEQYF. The CDR3 DNA reads as TGTGCCAGTAGTAAACAGGGTCAAGGCTACGAGCAGTACTTC.

The rearrangement links TRBV11-2 to TRBJ1-5; D is unclear. The CDR3 covers 14 residues. Deletions cut 1 base from V and 6 bases from J, with 10 bases between. Germline V gene data show CDR1 as SGHAT and CDR2 as FQNNGV. The CDR3: CASSLGWAAQPQHF. CDR3 DNA: TGTGCCAGCAGCTTAGGGTGGGCCGCTCAGCCCCAGCATTTT.

V is TRBV6-1 and J is TRBJ2-7, with D tentatively TRBD2 (6 bases). Germline-derived CDR1 and CDR2 are MNHNS and SASEGT. The CDR3 is 16 residues long. The V and J ends lost 0 bases and 7 bases respectively, with 19 bases between them. CDR3 loop: CASSEAILVHRGEQYF. CDR3 coding DNA: TGTGCCAGCAGTGAAGCGATATTGGTGCACCGGGGGGAGCAGTACTTC.

This chain uses TRBV9 with TRBJ2-5; D is perhaps TRBD1 (5 bases). Trimming took 0 bases from V and 7 from J, leaving 10 bases between them. The length of the CDR3 is 13 residues. Germline V lookup: CDR1 SGDLS, CDR2 YYNGEE. The CDR3: CASSVEGDGTQYF. CDR3 coding DNA: TGTGCCAGCAGCGTAGAAGGGGATGGGACCCAGTACTTC.

The gene calls are TRBV9 and TRBJ1-1; 10 bases agree with TRBD1. Germline V gene sequence: CDR1 SGDLS, CDR2 YYNGEE. Trimming removed 4 bases from V and 11 bases from J; junction bases left unmatched: 14. The CDR3 is 15 residues long. The CDR3: CASSPPSDRGLEAFF. CDR3 sequence (DNA): TGTGCCAGCAGCCCCCCCTCCGACAGGGGGCTCGAGGCTTTCTTT.

V usage is TRBV11-2 and J usage is TRBJ1-2; D remains unclear. The germline V gene has CDR1 SGHAT and CDR2 FQNNGV. V lost 4 bases, J lost 7 bases, and 19 bases lay in between. The CDR3 is made up of 15 amino acids. The CDR3 sequence is CASSSHWEGRAGYTF. CDR3 DNA sequence: TGTGCCAGCAGCTCCCACTGGGAGGGCCGGGCTGGCTACACCTTC.

The CDR3 DNA reads TGTGCCAGTAGTCCCGGGACAGACAACTATGGCTACACCTTC. Encoded protein: CASSPGTDNYGYTF. V and J are TRBV19 and TRBJ1-2, with 7 bases identical to TRBD1. From germline, CDR1 is LNHDA and CDR2 SQIVND (reference sequence). The J segment lost 2 bases and the V segment lost 5 bases, leaving 5 bases of the junction unmatched. The CDR3 is made up of 14 amino acids. Together with reference TRBV19 and TRBJ1-2, the CDR3 gives the full variable domain: DGGITQSPKYLFRKEGQNVTLSCEQNLNHDAMYWYRQDPGQGLRLIYYSQIVNDFQKGDIAEGYSVSREKKESFPLTVTSAQKNPTAFYLCASSPGTDNYGYTFGSGTRLTVV.

This sequence joins TRBV4-2 and TRBJ2-5, with 15 nucleotides matching TRBD2. In germline, CDR1 is LGHNA, CDR2 YNFKEQ. The CDR3 has 17 residues. Germline trimming cut 4 bases from V and 7 bases from J; bases unmatched to any gene: 10. The CDR3 reads CASSPGLAGGPPGTQYF. In DNA, the CDR3 is TGTGCCAGCAGCCCGGGACTAGCGGGAGGCCCGCCGGGGACCCAGTACTTC.

This clone was seen only a few times. The rearrangement links TRBV4-2 to TRBJ2-7; TRBD1 agrees at 9 bases. Germline CDR1 and CDR2: LGHNA and YNFKEQ. Trimming cost V 1 base and J 5 bases; bases outside gene matches: 9. The CDR3 runs 16 residues. For the CDR3, the DNA is TGTGCCAGCAGCCAAGCCTTGGGACAGGGAATCAACGAGCAGTACTTC. This codes for CASSQALGQGINEQYF.

This chain connects TRBV19 to TRBJ2-1; 11 bases are shared with TRBD2. This CDR3 is 16 amino acids long. V lost 6 bases, J lost 8 bases, and 12 bases stayed unmatched. CDR1 is LNHDA, CDR2 SQIVND, per germline (reference sequence). As DNA, the CDR3 is TGTGCCAGTAGCGGGGGACTAGCGGAGGCCAGGGATGAGCAGTTCTTC. Translation gives CASSGGLAEARDEQFF.

The chain is built from TRBV6-5 and TRBJ1-1, with TRBD1 matching 9 bases. The CDR3 runs 15 residues. V dropped 6 bases and J dropped 6; count of bases not matched to a gene: 11. From germline, CDR1 is MNHEY and CDR2 SVGAGI. Here the CDR3 DNA reads TGTGCCAGCAGCGTTATAGGACAGGGGTCCCCTGAAGCTTTCTTT. It translates to CASSVIGQGSPEAFF.